The entry that follows covers one T cell receptor beta chain sequence. Authors' methods: How many nucleated cells were present was estimated from reference gene primer amplification. TCRdb's copy holds only in-frame clones and misses some; the assay was immunoSEQ multiplex PCR. The V and J calls and clone size were taken over from that table, and D and trimming were inferred from the DNA. The table has 150,000 or so clones, about 86% seen once; the top ten hold over 8%. These data belong to a study of blood T cell repertoires in COVID-19. Study as a whole: T cells, B-cell-depleted T cells, or PBMCs supplied cDNA or gDNA.

The CDR3 runs to 14 residues. J was trimmed by 3 bases and V by 4 bases; bases with no gene match: 1. Germline-derived CDR1 and CDR2 are LGHDT and YNNKEL (reference sequence). This TCR was recovered from a woman aged 55-75 years with acute or convalescent COVID-19. The sample consisted of peripheral blood. The chain uses TRBV3-1 (or the pseudogene TRBV3-2) and TRBJ1-3; 9 bases are shared with TRBD1. The CDR3 region has the DNA TGTGCCAGCAGCCTGACAGGGGGTGGAAACACCATATATTTT. Protein sequence: CASSLTGGGNTIYF.